This record covers a single T cell receptor beta chain. The CDR3 sequence is 16 residues long. Per germline, CDR1 LGHDT and CDR2 YNNKEL (reference sequence). V was clipped by 0 bases and J by 3 bases, with 12 bases between them. Original processing methods: Estimates of nucleated cell counts were drawn from the amplification of reference gene primers. Assay: immunoSEQ multiplex PCR; the TCRdb copy retains only in-frame clones and omits some. For V, J and clone size, that table is used; D and trimming come from the DNA. In the table there are approximately 430,000 clones, roughly 89% of which are singletons. This entry comes from a study of blood T cell repertoires in COVID-19. Study summary: Donors in the United States, Italy and Spain gave samples during acute or convalescent COVID-19.

The sample comprised peripheral blood. This receptor was taken from a woman aged 25 to 39 with active or convalescent COVID-19. The V call is TRBV3-1 (or the pseudogene TRBV3-2), the J call TRBJ2-4; D is uncertain. CDR3 protein: CASSQEVAAHKNIQYF. The CDR3 nucleotides read TGTGCCAGCAGCCAAGAGGTGGCTGCCCACAAAAACATTCAGTACTTC.